This TCR beta chain was profiled in a study of blood T cell repertoires in COVID-19. About the study: Samples taken during acute and convalescent COVID-19 were collected in the United States, Italy and Spain.

Only in-frame clones appear in the TCRdb table, and some are missing; sequencing was by immunoSEQ multiplex PCR. The sample lists 220,000 or so clones; about 81% were seen once. This CDR3 is 13 amino acids long. Trimming pared 6 bases from V and 6 bases from J, leaving 15 bases between. Germline values: CDR1 MNHEY, CDR2 SMNVEV (reference sequence). This chain joins TRBV27 and TRBJ2-7, with D possibly being TRBD2 (5 bases). The sequencing sample was made of peripheral blood. This TCR derives from an elderly woman with COVID-19, enrolled during active disease. The CDR3, as DNA: TGTGCCAGCAGGGGAGCAAAGGTCCTCGAGCAGTACTTC. Its protein is CASRGAKVLEQYF.